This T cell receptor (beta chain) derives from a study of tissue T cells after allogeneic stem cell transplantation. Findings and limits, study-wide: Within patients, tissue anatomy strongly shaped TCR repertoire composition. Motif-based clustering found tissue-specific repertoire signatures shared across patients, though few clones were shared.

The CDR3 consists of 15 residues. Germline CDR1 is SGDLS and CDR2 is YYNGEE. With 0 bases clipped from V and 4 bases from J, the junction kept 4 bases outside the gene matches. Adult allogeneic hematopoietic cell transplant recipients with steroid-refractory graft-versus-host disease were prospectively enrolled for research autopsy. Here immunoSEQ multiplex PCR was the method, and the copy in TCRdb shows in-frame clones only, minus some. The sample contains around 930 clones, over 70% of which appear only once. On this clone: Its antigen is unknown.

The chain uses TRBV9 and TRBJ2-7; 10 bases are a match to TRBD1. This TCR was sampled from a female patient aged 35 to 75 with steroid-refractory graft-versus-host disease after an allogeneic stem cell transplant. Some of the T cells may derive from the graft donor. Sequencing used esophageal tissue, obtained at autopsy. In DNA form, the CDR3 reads TGTGCCAGCAGCGTAGGGACAGGGGGGGCTTACGAGCAGTACTTC. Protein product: CASSVGTGGAYEQYF.